One sample yielded the 12 T cell receptor beta chains listed below, sequenced in a study of cytomegalovirus exposure and HLA in healthy donors. Vbeta (60) and Jbeta (13) primers were used in the PCR. The table came from immunoSEQ multiplex PCR; TCRdb's copy has only in-frame clones and leaves some out. The sample includes over 100,000 clones, over 60% of them seen just once. Sequenced material: PBMCs. These receptors all stem from a woman in her 30s in good health and CMV-seronegative.

DNA of the CDR3: TGTGCCAGCAGCTTAGGGGCCGCTTTCTCCTACGAGCAGTACTTC. Encoded protein: CASSLGAAFSYEQYF. V usage is TRBV7-9 and J usage is TRBJ2-7, with unresolved D. The CDR3 runs to 15 residues. V lost 1 base and J 0 bases, leaving 10 bases between the germline ends. The germline gives CDR1 SEHNR, CDR2 FQNEAQ (reference sequence).

The chain uses TRBV5-4 and TRBJ2-1; no definite D call. The CDR3 has 15 residues. V was shortened by 2 bases and J by 6 bases, with 15 bases between the two germline ends. The germline CDR1 and CDR2 sequences are SGHNT and YYREEE (reference sequence). As DNA, the CDR3 is TGTGCCAGCAGCTTCGGTCGAGGAGAGAGCAATGAGCAGTTCTTC. This encodes CASSFGRGESNEQFF.

This clone was found a few times. The CDR3 DNA sequence: TGTGCCAGCAGCCCACTACTCGGAGCGGGAGGGAGAGATACGCAGTATTTT. Translated, it gives CASSPLLGAGGRDTQYF. The V call is TRBV7-9, the J call TRBJ2-3; 10 bases agree with TRBD2. The germline CDR1 and CDR2 sequences are SEHNR and FQNEAQ (reference sequence). The CDR3 totals 17 residues. With V trimmed by 5 bases and J by 5 bases, 13 bases remained unmatched. Together with reference TRBV7-9 and TRBJ2-3, the CDR3 gives the full variable domain: DTGVSQNPRHKITKRGQNVTFRCDPISEHNRLYWYRQTLGQGPEFLTYFQNEAQLEKSRLLSDRFSAERPKGSFSTLEIQRTEQGDSAMYLCASSPLLGAGGRDTQYFGPGTRLTVL.

The table lists this clone with a few counts. This chain joins TRBV7-9 and TRBJ1-6; D is perhaps TRBD1 (6 bases). CDR1 and CDR2 (germline): SEHNR, FQNEAQ (reference sequence). V lost 5 bases and J lost 8, with 13 bases in between. CDR3 length: 14 residues. The CDR3 DNA follows: TGTGCCAGCAGCCTGTCAGGGGTCCATTCACCCCTCCACTTT. Translated: CASSLSGVHSPLHF. Full variable domain (rest looked up from reference TRBV7-9 and TRBJ1-6): DTGVSQNPRHKITKRGQNVTFRCDPISEHNRLYWYRQTLGQGPEFLTYFQNEAQLEKSRLLSDRFSAERPKGSFSTLEIQRTEQGDSAMYLCASSLSGVHSPLHFGNGTRLTVT.

The chain employs TRBV19 and TRBJ1-6; a possible D gene is TRBD1 (5 bases). Trimming shortened V by 5 bases and J by 8 bases, and 10 bases separated the two germline ends. This CDR3 is built from 13 residues. Germline CDR1 and CDR2: LNHDA and SQIVND (reference sequence). The CDR3 protein is CASSPRGDSPLHF. The DNA of the CDR3 is TGTGCCAGTAGTCCTAGGGGTGATTCACCCCTCCACTTT. Using reference TRBV19 and TRBJ1-6 for the parts outside the CDR3, the full variable domain is DGGITQSPKYLFRKEGQNVTLSCEQNLNHDAMYWYRQDPGQGLRLIYYSQIVNDFQKGDIAEGYSVSREKKESFPLTVTSAQKNPTAFYLCASSPRGDSPLHFGNGTRLTVT.

This clone is a singleton in its sample. The chain employs TRBV11-3 and TRBJ2-5; tentative D call: TRBD2 (5 bases). Looked up from germline, CDR1 is SGHNT and CDR2 is YENEEA. The CDR3 has 17 amino acids. Trimming shortened V by 1 base and J by 2 bases, and 17 bases separated the two germline ends. The CDR3 spells CASSLGLPGGGQETQYF. In DNA, the CDR3 is TGTGCCAGCAGCTTAGGCCTTCCGGGTGGCGGGCAAGAGACCCAGTACTTC.

This clone was counted once. The rearrangement links TRBV5-6 to TRBJ2-3; perhaps TRBD2 as D (6 bases). CDR1 and CDR2 from the germline V gene are SGHDT and YYEEEE. V shed 3 bases and J shed 3 bases, with 17 bases lying between them. This CDR3 contains 16 residues. CDR3 nucleotides: TGTGCCAGCAGCTCGAAAATCACTAGCCTGACAGATACGCAGTATTTT. Translating gives CASSSKITSLTDTQYF.

This clone has just a few counts. The chain combines TRBV7-9 with TRBJ2-7, with unresolved D. Trimming cost V 0 bases and J 3 bases, with 3 bases left between them. CDR1 is SEHNR and CDR2 is FQNEAQ in the germline V gene (reference sequence). This CDR3 comprises 12 residues. CDR3 residues: CASSLANYEQYF. CDR3 in DNA: TGTGCCAGCAGCTTAGCCAACTACGAGCAGTACTTC.

This clone has a handful of counts. The rearrangement uses TRBV15 and TRBJ1-4, with D possibly matching TRBD1 (5 bases). With 0 bases removed from V and 7 bases from J, the gap between germline ends came to 12 bases. This CDR3 region has 15 residues. CDR1 is LNHNV and CDR2 is YYDKDF in the germline V gene (reference sequence). Here the CDR3 reads CATSRDSGFGEKLFF. The DNA for the CDR3 is TGTGCCACCAGCAGAGATTCAGGGTTCGGTGAAAAACTGTTTTTT.

The chain is built from TRBV9 and TRBJ2-1; TRBD1 aligns across 10 bases. The CDR3 is 14 residues long. CDR1 is SGDLS and CDR2 is YYNGEE in the germline V gene. Trimming at V came to 2 bases and at J to 6 bases, leaving 2 bases not matched to a gene. Here the CDR3 reads CASSVGTGANEQFF. In DNA form, the CDR3 reads TGTGCCAGCAGCGTCGGGACAGGGGCCAATGAGCAGTTCTTC.

CDR3 sequence (DNA): TGTGCCAGCAGCCCTCCGGGACAGAAGAATGAAAAACTGTTTTTT. Translated: CASSPPGQKNEKLFF. The chain combines TRBV6-5 with TRBJ1-4, with TRBD1 matching 7 bases. Losses at the gene ends were 6 bases for V and 5 bases for J; bases not matched to a gene: 9. This CDR3 spans 15 amino acids. Germline lookup yields CDR1 MNHEY and CDR2 SVGAGI.

This clone was seen a handful of times. The chain couples TRBV4-1 to TRBJ2-1; the match to TRBD1 covers 9 bases. The germline gives CDR1 MGHRA, CDR2 YSYEKL. The CDR3 is 15 residues long. Germline trimming cut 3 bases from V and 3 bases from J; bases unmatched to any gene: 3. The CDR3 region is CASSHTGGIYNEQFF. The CDR3 nucleotides read TGCGCCAGCAGCCATACAGGGGGCATCTACAATGAGCAGTTCTTC.